This note documents a single TCR beta chain sequence. Methods used by the authors: Estimation of nucleated cell counts relied on the amplification of reference gene primers. Sequencing used immunoSEQ multiplex PCR; TCRdb keeps in-frame clones, though not all of them. The DNA was the basis for D and trimming; V, J and clone size are from that table. The table has a few hundred thousand clones, 85% to 90% seen once. The data stem from a study of blood T cell repertoires in COVID-19. Study-wide context: Spain, Italy and the United States supplied samples that represented acute and convalescent COVID-19.

Enrollment of patients from Seattle took place during active infection, with longitudinal follow-up. Trimming removed 5 bases from V and 0 bases from J, with 7 bases in between. The CDR3 consists of 13 residues. Germline V gene sequence: CDR1 ENHRY, CDR2 SYGVKD. Specimen: peripheral blood. The rearrangement uses TRBV10-3 and TRBJ1-2; D might be TRBD1 (5 bases). This TCR came from a woman between 55 and 75 years old with COVID-19, enrolled during active disease. This chain's CDR3 is CAISQTANYGYTF. The CDR3 coding sequence is TGTGCCATCAGTCAGACAGCTAACTATGGCTACACCTTC.